A single T cell receptor beta chain is shown here with its context. These data are taken from a study of blood T cell repertoires in COVID-19. Study context: PBMCs, B-cell-depleted T cells, or T cells provided the cDNA or gDNA that made up the material.

Germline V gene data show CDR1 as SGHAT and CDR2 as FQNNGV. V was shortened by 1 base and J by 6 bases, with 7 bases between the two germline ends. CDR3 size: 13 residues. Assay: immunoSEQ multiplex PCR; the TCRdb copy retains only in-frame clones and omits some. The profile covers 40,000 to 50,000 clones, with around 86% appearing a single time and roughly 21% taken by the ten largest. This sequence joins TRBV11-2 and TRBJ1-5; D remains ambiguous. The TCR was taken from a man over 45 with active COVID-19. The specimen was peripheral blood. The CDR3 protein is CASSLARAQPQHF. The CDR3 nucleotides are TGTGCCAGCAGCTTAGCGCGAGCTCAGCCCCAGCATTTT.